These T cell receptor beta chains were read from a single sample in a study of T cells in localized non-small cell lung cancer. Sequencing used immunoSEQ multiplex PCR; TCRdb keeps in-frame clones, though not all of them. The sample holds fewer than 20,000 clones, roughly 80% seen once. This material consisted of peripheral blood, taken before any cancer treatment. Receptor source: a male donor aged 60 or over with stage I lung adenocarcinoma. CDR3s include the opening cysteine and the closing phenylalanine or tryptophan. The D gene is left open where the match is weak. Clone sizes are given selectively: once, few, many, or a class where the clone is expanded.

V gene	D gene	clone size	J gene	CDR3 DNA	CDR3 protein
TRBV10-2	TRBD1	NA	TRBJ2-7	TGCGCCAGCAGTGCCGCTGACGACAGGGGAACCTACGAGCAGTACTTC	CASSAADDRGTYEQYF
TRBV5-1	NA	NA	TRBJ2-7	TGCGCCAGCAGTCGGACAGTTTCCGGACCCTCCGAGCAGTACTTC	CASSRTVSGPSEQYF
TRBV19	NA	NA	TRBJ1-5	TGTGCCAGTAGTTCGGGGGCGGGACAGCCCCAGCATTTT	CASSSGAGQPQHF
TRBV27	TRBD1	few	TRBJ2-7	TGTGCCAGCAGTAGACAGGGGGCCTACGAGCAGTACTTC	CASSRQGAYEQYF
TRBV27	TRBD2	once	TRBJ2-7	TGTGCCAGCACCTCTAGCGGGAGCGCCTCACCCTACGAGCAGTACTTC	CASTSSGSASPYEQYF
TRBV30	NA	few	TRBJ1-4	TGTGCCTGGAGTGTACTGACACGCTATAATGAAAAACTGTTTTTT	CAWSVLTRYNEKLFF
TRBV7-8	NA	NA	TRBJ1-5	TGTGCCAGCAGCTTGGGTAGTCAGCCCCAGCATTTT	CASSLGSQPQHF
TRBV15	TRBD2	NA	TRBJ2-3	TGTGCCACCAGCAGACCTAGCGGGAGGGCCTGGGGAGATACGCAGTATTTT	CATSRPSGRAWGDTQYF
TRBV14	NA	NA	TRBJ1-6	TGTGCCAGCAGCCAAAGCAGCTCCTATAATTCACCCCTCCACTTT	CASSQSSSYNSPLHF
TRBV5-4	NA	few	TRBJ2-7	TGTGCCAGCAGCTTGACCGGCTACGAGCAGTACTTC	CASSLTGYEQYF
TRBV5-1	NA	NA	TRBJ1-3	TGCGCCAGCAGTTTAAGGGGCTCTGGAAACACCATATATTTT	CASSLRGSGNTIYF
TRBV27	NA	NA	TRBJ2-7	TGTGCCAGCAGTATTAAACGGCACTACGAGCAGTACTTC	CASSIKRHYEQYF
TRBV4-1	TRBD1	few	TRBJ2-1	TGCGCCAGCAGCCAAGATAGGACAGGGGGATGGAATGAGCAGTTCTTC	CASSQDRTGGWNEQFF
TRBV2	NA	NA	TRBJ1-5	TGTGCCAGCAGTGGGGCCCCAATTCCCCAGCATTTT	CASSGAPIPQHF
TRBV4-1	TRBD1	NA	TRBJ1-5	TGCGCCAGCAGCCAAGCGAACAGGGGTTATCAGCCCCAGCATTTT	CASSQANRGYQPQHF
TRBV7-9	NA	NA	TRBJ2-7	TGTGCCAGCAGCTTCGACGCTCTAGGACAAGTCTCCTACGAGCAGTACTTC	CASSFDALGQVSYEQYF
TRBV7-9	NA	NA	TRBJ2-2	TGTGCCAGCAAACCCCGGGGATTAGGCACCGGGGAGCTGTTTTTT	CASKPRGLGTGELFF